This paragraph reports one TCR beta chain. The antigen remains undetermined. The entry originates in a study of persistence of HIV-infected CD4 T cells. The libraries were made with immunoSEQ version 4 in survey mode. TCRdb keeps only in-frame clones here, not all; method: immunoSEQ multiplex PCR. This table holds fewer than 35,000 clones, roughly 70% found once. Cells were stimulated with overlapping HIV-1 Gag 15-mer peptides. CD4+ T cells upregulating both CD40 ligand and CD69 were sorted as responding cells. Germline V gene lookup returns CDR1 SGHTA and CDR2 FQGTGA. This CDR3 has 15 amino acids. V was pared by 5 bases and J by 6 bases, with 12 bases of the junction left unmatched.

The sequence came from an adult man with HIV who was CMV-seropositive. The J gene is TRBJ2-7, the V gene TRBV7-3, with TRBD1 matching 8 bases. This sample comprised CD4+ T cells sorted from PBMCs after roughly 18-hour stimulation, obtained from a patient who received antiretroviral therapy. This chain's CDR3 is CASSLQRTGNAEQYF. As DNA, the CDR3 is TGTGCCAGCAGCCTACAACGGACAGGGAATGCCGAGCAGTACTTC.